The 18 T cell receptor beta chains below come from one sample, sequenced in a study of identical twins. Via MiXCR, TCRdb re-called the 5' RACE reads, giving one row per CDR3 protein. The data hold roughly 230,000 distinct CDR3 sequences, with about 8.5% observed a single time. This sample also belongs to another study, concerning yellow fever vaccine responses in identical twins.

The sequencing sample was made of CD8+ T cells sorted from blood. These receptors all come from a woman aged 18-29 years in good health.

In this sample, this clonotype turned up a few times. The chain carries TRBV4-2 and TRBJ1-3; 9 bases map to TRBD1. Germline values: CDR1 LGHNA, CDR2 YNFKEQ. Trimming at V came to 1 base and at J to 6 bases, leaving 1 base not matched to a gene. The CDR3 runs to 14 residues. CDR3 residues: CASSQGTGENTIYF. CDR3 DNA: TGTGCCAGCAGCCAAGGGACAGGGGAAAACACCATATATTTT.

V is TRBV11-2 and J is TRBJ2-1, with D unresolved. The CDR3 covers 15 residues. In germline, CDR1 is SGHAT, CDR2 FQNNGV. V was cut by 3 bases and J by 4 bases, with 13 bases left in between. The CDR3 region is CASSFMLYEYNEQFF. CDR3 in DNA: TGTGCCAGCAGCTTTATGCTGTATGAATACAATGAGCAGTTCTTC.

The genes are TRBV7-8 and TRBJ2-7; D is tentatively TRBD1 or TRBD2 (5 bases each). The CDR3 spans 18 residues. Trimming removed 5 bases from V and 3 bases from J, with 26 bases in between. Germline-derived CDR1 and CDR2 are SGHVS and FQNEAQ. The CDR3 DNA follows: TGTGCCAGCAGCACCTGGGGGACCGGGAATCTCTCCGACTACGAGCAGTACTTC. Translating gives CASSTWGTGNLSDYEQYF.

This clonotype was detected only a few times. The DNA for the CDR3 is TGTGCCAGCAGCCAAGTGGCAGGGGCTGGGCAGCCCCAGCATTTT. Amino acid sequence: CASSQVAGAGQPQHF. V usage is TRBV4-2 and J usage is TRBJ1-5, with D tentatively TRBD1 (6 bases). V lost 1 base to trimming and J lost 7 bases, with 14 bases between them. The length of the CDR3 is 15 residues. The germline V gene encodes CDR1 LGHNA and CDR2 YNFKEQ.

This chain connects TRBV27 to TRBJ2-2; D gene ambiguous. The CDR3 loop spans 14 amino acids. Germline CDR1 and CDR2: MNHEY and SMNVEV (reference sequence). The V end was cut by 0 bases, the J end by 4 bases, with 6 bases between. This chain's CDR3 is CASSLSILTGELFF. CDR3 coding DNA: TGTGCCAGCAGTTTATCTATCCTCACCGGGGAGCTGTTTTTT.

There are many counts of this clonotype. CDR3 region: CASSPWGRVYEQYF. DNA of the CDR3: TGTGCCAGCAGCCCCTGGGGCAGGGTATACGAGCAGTACTTC. This chain links TRBV12-3 or TRBV12-4 with TRBJ2-7, with D possibly being TRBD1 (5 bases). The V end was cut by 6 bases, the J end by 4 bases, with 16 bases between. The CDR3 runs 14 residues.

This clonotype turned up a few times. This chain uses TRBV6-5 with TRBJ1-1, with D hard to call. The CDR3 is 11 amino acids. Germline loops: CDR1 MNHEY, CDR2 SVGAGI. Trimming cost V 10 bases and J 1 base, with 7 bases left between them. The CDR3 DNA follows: TGTGCCACAAGAACGAACACTGAAGCTTTCTTT. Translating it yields CATRTNTEAFF.

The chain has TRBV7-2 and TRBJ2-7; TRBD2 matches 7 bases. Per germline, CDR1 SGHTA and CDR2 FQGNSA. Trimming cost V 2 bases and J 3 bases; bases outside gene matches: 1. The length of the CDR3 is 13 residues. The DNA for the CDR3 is TGTGCCAGCAGCTTATGGGGGGGCTACGAGCAGTACTTC. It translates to CASSLWGGYEQYF.

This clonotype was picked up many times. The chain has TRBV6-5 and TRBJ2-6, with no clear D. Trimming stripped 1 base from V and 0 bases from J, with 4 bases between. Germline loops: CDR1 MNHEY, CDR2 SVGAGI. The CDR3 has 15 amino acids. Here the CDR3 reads CASSYFSSGANVLTF. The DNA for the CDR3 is TGTGCCAGCAGTTACTTTAGCTCTGGGGCCAACGTCCTGACTTTC.

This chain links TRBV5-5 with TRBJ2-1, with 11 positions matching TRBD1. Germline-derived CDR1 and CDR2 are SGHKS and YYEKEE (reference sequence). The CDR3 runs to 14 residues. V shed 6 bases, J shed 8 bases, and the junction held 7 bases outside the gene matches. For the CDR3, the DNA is TGTGCCAGCAAGTGGGGACAGGGGGGGGATGAGCAGTTCTTC. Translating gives CASKWGQGGDEQFF.

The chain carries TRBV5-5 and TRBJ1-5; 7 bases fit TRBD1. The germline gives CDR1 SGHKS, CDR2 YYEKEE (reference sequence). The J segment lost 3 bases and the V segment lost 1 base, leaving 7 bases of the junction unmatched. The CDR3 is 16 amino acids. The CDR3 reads CASSLLGGQSNQPQHF. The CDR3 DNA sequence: TGTGCCAGCAGCTTGCTAGGGGGCCAATCCAATCAGCCCCAGCATTTT.

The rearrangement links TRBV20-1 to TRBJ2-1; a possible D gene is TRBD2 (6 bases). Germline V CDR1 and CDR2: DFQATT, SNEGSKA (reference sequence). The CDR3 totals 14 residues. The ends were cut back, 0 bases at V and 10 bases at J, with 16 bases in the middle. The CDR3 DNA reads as TGCAGTGCTAGAGATTTTGGGGGGTTCAACGAGCAGTTCTTC. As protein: CSARDFGGFNEQFF.

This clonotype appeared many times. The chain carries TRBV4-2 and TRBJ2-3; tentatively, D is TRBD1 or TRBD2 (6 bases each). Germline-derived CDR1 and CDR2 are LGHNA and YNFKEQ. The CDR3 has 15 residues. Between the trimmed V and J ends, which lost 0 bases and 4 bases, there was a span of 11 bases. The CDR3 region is CASSQDEGGSDTQYF. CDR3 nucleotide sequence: TGTGCCAGCAGCCAAGATGAGGGGGGCTCAGATACGCAGTATTTT.

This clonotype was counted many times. CDR3 residues: CASSYRTATYNEQFF. In DNA, the CDR3 is TGTGCCAGCAGCTACCGGACAGCTACCTACAATGAGCAGTTCTTC. The rearrangement joins TRBV11-2 to TRBJ2-1; perhaps TRBD1 as D (6 bases). V lost 4 bases and J lost 2, with 12 bases in between. CDR1 is SGHAT and CDR2 is FQNNGV in the germline V gene. The CDR3 covers 15 residues.

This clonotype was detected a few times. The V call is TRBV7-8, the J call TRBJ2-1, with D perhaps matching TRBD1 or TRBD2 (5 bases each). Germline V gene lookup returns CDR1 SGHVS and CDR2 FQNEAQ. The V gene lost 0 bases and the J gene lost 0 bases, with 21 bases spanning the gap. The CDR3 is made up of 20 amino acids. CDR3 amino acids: CASSLARSPSGATSYNEQFF. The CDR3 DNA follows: TGTGCCAGCAGCTTAGCGCGATCCCCCTCCGGGGCTACCTCCTACAATGAGCAGTTCTTC.

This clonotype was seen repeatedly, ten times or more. CDR3 nucleotides: TGTGCCAGCAGTTTACAGGGTTCCACCCCTTACGAGCAGTACTTC. Translated, it gives CASSLQGSTPYEQYF. This chain uses TRBV27 with TRBJ2-7, with D possibly being TRBD1 (5 bases). The length of the CDR3 is 15 residues. CDR1 is MNHEY and CDR2 is SMNVEV in the germline V gene (reference sequence). Trimming took 2 bases from V and 4 from J, leaving 15 bases between them.

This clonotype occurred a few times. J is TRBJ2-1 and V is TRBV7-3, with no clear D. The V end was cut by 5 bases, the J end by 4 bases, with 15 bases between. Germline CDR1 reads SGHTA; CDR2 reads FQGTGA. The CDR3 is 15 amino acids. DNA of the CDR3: TGTGCCAGCAGCCGAACAGTGAGAATTTACAATGAGCAGTTCTTC. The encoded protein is CASSRTVRIYNEQFF. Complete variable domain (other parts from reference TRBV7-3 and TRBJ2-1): GAGVSQTPSNKVTEKGKYVELRCDPISGHTALYWYRQSLGQGPEFLIYFQGTGAADDSGLPNDRFFAVRPEGSVSTLKIQRTERGDSAVYLCASSRTVRIYNEQFFGPGTRLTVL.

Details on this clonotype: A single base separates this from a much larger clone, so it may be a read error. The CDR3 DNA sequence: TGTGTCATCAGTGTAGCGGGAACAGATACGCAGTATTTT. Its protein product is CVISVAGTDTQYF. This chain joins TRBV10-3 and TRBJ2-3, with TRBD2 matching 8 bases. Germline V gives CDR1 ENHRY, CDR2 SYGVKD. The CDR3 loop spans 13 amino acids.